The 22 T cell receptor beta chains presented below share a single source sample, sequenced in a study of T-cell reconstitution after alpha-beta-depleted transplantation in children. During its preparation, the TCRbeta library received unique molecular identifiers. Each CDR3 protein is one row after TCRdb ran MiXCR on the PCR reads. The table has 180,000 or so distinct CDR3 sequences, roughly 6.3% seen once; the top ten hold approximately 4.1%. The sequences come from PBMCs, collected before TCRalphabeta/CD19-depleted stem cell transplant. All receptors come from a girl less than two years old with combined immunodeficiency, due to receive a stem cell transplant.

This clonotype was seen at least ten times. The chain recombines TRBV2 with TRBJ2-7; TRBD2 is a possible D gene (5 bases). This CDR3 is 14 amino acids long. V was cut by 1 base and J by 5 bases, with 12 bases left in between. CDR1 and CDR2 from the germline V gene are SNHLY and FYNNEI. CDR3 sequence reads: CASSEEVGVHEQYF. The CDR3 DNA reads as TGTGCCAGCAGTGAAGAGGTGGGAGTCCACGAGCAGTACTTC.

This sequence joins TRBV3-1 and TRBJ2-7, with 7 positions matching TRBD2. Per the germline V gene, CDR1 is LGHDT and CDR2 is YNNKEL (reference sequence). Trimming took 4 bases from V and 2 from J; bases not matched to a gene: 8. The CDR3 is 15 amino acids. The CDR3 sequence is CASSPGTTLTYEQYF. CDR3 in DNA: TGTGCCAGCAGCCCCGGGACTACATTGACCTACGAGCAGTACTTC.

There are many counts of this clonotype. This chain connects TRBV15 to TRBJ2-1, with unresolved D. Trimming stripped 5 bases from V and 0 bases from J, with 5 bases between. Germline values: CDR1 LNHNV, CDR2 YYDKDF (reference sequence). The CDR3 is 13 residues long. The CDR3 loop is CATSVSSYNEQFF. The CDR3 DNA is TGTGCCACCAGCGTGAGCTCCTACAATGAGCAGTTCTTC.

At least ten counts were recorded for this clonotype. This chain joins TRBV20-1 and TRBJ2-7; tentatively, D is TRBD2 (6 bases). The length of the CDR3 is 13 residues. The V end was cut by 6 bases, the J end by 6 bases, with 18 bases between. CDR1 is DFQATT and CDR2 is SNEGSKA in the germline V gene (reference sequence). CDR3 DNA sequence: TGCAGTGCCATTAGCGGCCCCTCCACCGAGCAGTACTTC. It yields the protein CSAISGPSTEQYF.

This clonotype occurred many times. The V gene is TRBV30, the J gene TRBJ2-3; D is unresolved. V lost 0 bases, J lost 6 bases, and 13 bases lay in between. Germline loops: CDR1 GTSNPN, CDR2 SVGIG (reference sequence). This CDR3 has 14 amino acids. The CDR3 region has the DNA TGTGCCTGGAGTGTACGGTCCTCACGCGATACGCAGTATTTT. Translated: CAWSVRSSRDTQYF.

In this sample, this clonotype turned up a few times. The chain combines TRBV5-1 with TRBJ2-6; maybe TRBD2 (6 bases). V gave up 0 bases and J gave up 0 bases, with 16 bases separating them. From germline, CDR1 is SGHRS and CDR2 YFSETQ. This CDR3 spans 19 amino acids. The CDR3 is CASSLAKGGLSSGANVLTF. In nucleotides, the CDR3 is TGCGCCAGCAGCTTGGCTAAAGGAGGGCTGAGCTCTGGGGCCAACGTCCTGACTTTC.

The chain combines TRBV5-1 with TRBJ1-2; 8 bases are shared with TRBD1. CDR3 size: 14 residues. After removal of 0 bases from V and 3 bases from J, the junction contained 1 base not matched to a gene. Germline V gives CDR1 SGHRS, CDR2 YFSETQ. CDR3 protein: CASSLVQGDYGYTF. Here the CDR3 DNA reads TGCGCCAGCAGCTTGGTACAGGGGGACTATGGCTACACCTTC.

There are many counts of this clonotype. V gene TRBV20-1 combines with J gene TRBJ2-5; 7 bases align to TRBD1. Germline CDR1 reads DFQATT; CDR2 reads SNEGSKA (reference sequence). Trimming took 7 bases from V and 5 from J; bases not matched to a gene: 10. This CDR3 contains 13 residues. The CDR3 DNA is TGCAGTGTTATGGCGACAGGGCACGAGACCCAGTACTTC. Translation gives CSVMATGHETQYF.

This chain links TRBV29-1 with TRBJ2-1, with TRBD1 matching over 7 bases. Germline values: CDR1 SQVTM, CDR2 ANQGSEA. The V segment lost 5 bases and the J segment 3 bases; nucleotides outside the gene matches: 7. This CDR3 spans 14 amino acids. CDR3 in DNA: TGCAGCGTTACTGACAGGGCCCGCTACAATGAGCAGTTCTTC. It encodes CSVTDRARYNEQFF.

The CDR3 sequence is CATSTVNTGELFF. CDR3 coding DNA: TGTGCCACCAGCACCGTGAACACCGGGGAGCTGTTTTTT. The chain recombines TRBV24-1 with TRBJ2-2; D ambiguous. The germline CDR1 and CDR2 sequences are KGHDR and SFDVKD. Deletions cut 7 bases from V and 1 base from J, with 6 bases between. This CDR3 contains 13 residues.

This clonotype was seen at least ten times. This chain connects TRBV12-3 or TRBV12-4 to TRBJ1-1; D not resolved. Trimming took 5 bases from V and 1 from J, leaving 8 bases between them. This CDR3 comprises 13 residues. The CDR3 nucleotides read TGTGCCAGCAGTGATTTCCGGAACACTGAAGCTTTCTTT. It yields the protein CASSDFRNTEAFF.

V gene TRBV18 combines with J gene TRBJ2-7; 8 bases align to TRBD2. Germline CDR1 and CDR2: KGHSH and LQKENI. The CDR3 is made up of 16 amino acids. Losses at the gene ends were 3 bases for V and 3 bases for J; bases not matched to a gene: 10. The CDR3 coding sequence is TGTGCCAGCTCACCCCCGGGAGGGCTAGGTTACTACGAGCAGTACTTC. Translating gives CASSPPGGLGYYEQYF.

This clonotype occurred many times. The genes are TRBV5-1 and TRBJ2-7, with TRBD2 identical over 11 bases. CDR3 length equals 18 residues. Germline CDR1 reads SGHRS; CDR2 reads YFSETQ. The trim removed 2 bases at V and 0 bases at J, leaving 10 bases unmatched. The CDR3 spells CASSFSGLADLHSYEQYF. The DNA for the CDR3 is TGCGCCAGCAGCTTCTCGGGACTAGCGGACCTCCACTCCTACGAGCAGTACTTC.

This clonotype was counted many times. V is TRBV29-1 and J is TRBJ2-5; no reliable D call. Trimming removed 6 bases from V and 5 bases from J, with 4 bases in between. CDR1 SQVTM and CDR2 ANQGSEA come from the germline V gene. CDR3 length: 9 amino acids. The CDR3 DNA follows: TGCAGCGTAGGCGAGACCCAGTACTTC. The encoded protein is CSVGETQYF. The variable domain in full, with the rest retrieved from reference TRBV29-1 and TRBJ2-5, is SAVISQKPSRDICQRGTSLTIQCQVDSQVTMMFWYRQQPGQSLTLIATANQGSEATYESGFVIDKFPISRPNLTFSTLTVSNMSPEDSSIYLCSVGETQYFGPGTRLLVL.

This clonotype was observed at least ten times. CDR3 sequence reads: CSATKGTGELFF. CDR3 nucleotides: TGCAGTGCCACGAAGGGCACCGGGGAGCTGTTTTTT. The chain uses TRBV20-1 and TRBJ2-2; D gene uncertain. Germline V gives CDR1 DFQATT, CDR2 SNEGSKA (reference sequence). Trimming left V 6 bases short and J 4 bases short, with 9 bases between. The CDR3 length is 12 residues.

This clonotype was observed many times. V gene TRBV7-2 combines with J gene TRBJ2-7; no clear D gene. The CDR3 is 13 amino acids. Germline V gene sequence: CDR1 SGHTA, CDR2 FQGNSA. V shed 1 base and J shed 4 bases, with 8 bases lying between them. CDR3 in amino acids: CASSLEVAYEQYF. In nucleotides, the CDR3 is TGTGCCAGCAGCTTAGAAGTTGCGTACGAGCAGTACTTC.

The V call is TRBV20-1, the J call TRBJ2-1, with 8 positions matching TRBD2. The CDR3 sequence is 15 residues long. Germline V gene sequence: CDR1 DFQATT, CDR2 SNEGSKA (reference sequence). CDR3 protein: CSVWGRAGGLVQQFF. CDR3 DNA: TGCAGCGTCTGGGGCCGGGCGGGGGGCTTGGTGCAGCAGTTCTTC.

This clonotype was recorded many times. Here the CDR3 DNA reads TGCGCCAGCAGCCAAGAACAGGTCCCTTACAATGAGCAGTTCTTC. Amino acids: CASSQEQVPYNEQFF. This sequence joins TRBV4-3 and TRBJ2-1; perhaps TRBD1 as D (5 bases). Trimming cost V 0 bases and J 4 bases, with 10 bases left between them. The CDR3 has 15 amino acids. Germline-derived CDR1 and CDR2 are LGHNA and YSLEER.

At least ten counts were recorded for this clonotype. The chain carries TRBV4-3 and TRBJ2-2; D gene unclear. With 6 bases removed from V and 0 bases from J, the gap between germline ends came to 8 bases. The CDR3 length is 14 residues. From germline, CDR1 is LGHNA and CDR2 YSLEER. CDR3 loop: CASRRDPNTGELFF. In DNA, the CDR3 is TGCGCCAGCAGGCGTGATCCGAACACCGGGGAGCTGTTTTTT.

This clonotype has a count of ten or more. The V gene is TRBV4-3, the J gene TRBJ2-7; TRBD2 matches 8 bases. In germline, CDR1 is LGHNA, CDR2 YSLEER. The CDR3 contains 16 residues. Germline trimming cut 0 bases from V and 3 bases from J; bases unmatched to any gene: 7. The CDR3 DNA reads as TGCGCCAGCAGCCAAGATATCCAGCGGGAGTACTACGAGCAGTACTTC. Its translation: CASSQDIQREYYEQYF.

In this sample, this clonotype turned up many times. The chain joins TRBV20-1 to TRBJ2-7; 11 bases map to TRBD1. Germline CDR1 is DFQATT and CDR2 is SNEGSKA (reference sequence). The trim removed 6 bases at V and 4 bases at J, leaving 5 bases unmatched. This CDR3 region has 13 residues. The CDR3 coding sequence is TGCAGTGCAGCGGACAGGGGGCTTTACGAGCAGTACTTC. It yields the protein CSAADRGLYEQYF.

This clonotype was detected many times. The CDR3 coding sequence is TGTGCCAGCATCCAAGATCGCTCCGAAAAACTGTTTTTT. The encoded protein is CASIQDRSEKLFF. This chain joins TRBV6-6 and TRBJ1-4, with no clear D. Trimming pared 7 bases from V and 8 bases from J, leaving 14 bases between. There are 13 residues in the CDR3. The germline CDR1 and CDR2 sequences are MNHNY and SVGAGI (reference sequence).